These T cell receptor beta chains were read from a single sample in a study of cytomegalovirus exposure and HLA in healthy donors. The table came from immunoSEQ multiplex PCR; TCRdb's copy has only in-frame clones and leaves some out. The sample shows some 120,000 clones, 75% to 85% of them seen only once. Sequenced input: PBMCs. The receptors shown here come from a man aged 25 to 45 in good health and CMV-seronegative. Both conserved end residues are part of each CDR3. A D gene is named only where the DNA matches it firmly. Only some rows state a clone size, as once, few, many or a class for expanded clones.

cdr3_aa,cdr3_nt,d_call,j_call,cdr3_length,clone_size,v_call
CASTKTVYEQYF,TGTGCCAGCACTAAGACAGTTTACGAGCAGTACTTC,.,TRBJ2-7,12,.,TRBV6-5
CASTRRGRNEKLFF,TGTGCCAGTACCCGCAGGGGGCGCAATGAAAAACTGTTTTTT,TRBD1,TRBJ1-4,14,few,TRBV19
CAWSVTTTYGYTF,TGTGCCTGGAGTGTAACAACCACCTATGGCTACACCTTC,.,TRBJ1-2,13,.,TRBV30
CASSAGTGHGEQFF,TGTGCCAGCAGCGCCGGGACAGGGCACGGTGAGCAGTTCTTC,TRBD1,TRBJ2-1,14,.,TRBV9
CSVEVASGSYEQYF,TGCAGCGTTGAAGTGGCTAGCGGGAGCTACGAGCAGTACTTC,TRBD2,TRBJ2-7,14,.,TRBV29-1
CASGSGQVGSYEQYF,TGTGCTAGTGGCTCGGGACAGGTCGGGTCCTACGAGCAGTACTTC,TRBD1,TRBJ2-7,15,few,TRBV12-5
CASSPGTANTEAFF,TGCGCCAGCAGCCCCGGGACAGCGAACACTGAAGCTTTCTTT,TRBD1,TRBJ1-1,14,.,TRBV5-1
CASSSTDLHNEQFF,TGTGCCAGCAGCTCCACAGACCTTCACAATGAGCAGTTCTTC,.,TRBJ2-1,14,.,TRBV7-2
CASSSGGDYYGYTF,TGTGCCAGCAGCTCGGGGGGGGACTACTATGGCTACACCTTC,.,TRBJ1-2,14,.,TRBV7-9
CASSQDQQGNQPQHF,TGTGCCAGCAGCCAAGATCAACAGGGGAATCAGCCCCAGCATTTT,TRBD1,TRBJ1-5,15,.,TRBV4-2
CASSSRRQGLGHSYEQYF,TGTGCCAGCAGCTCCCGGAGACAGGGGTTAGGCCATTCCTACGAGCAGTACTTC,TRBD1,TRBJ2-7,18,.,TRBV7-9
CASSRDLREGFYEQYF,TGCGCCAGCAGCCGGGACCTTCGGGAGGGCTTCTACGAGCAGTACTTC,TRBD2,TRBJ2-7,16,.,TRBV5-1
CASSKLNRGGDYNEQFF,TGTGCCAGCAGCAAACTCAACAGGGGAGGTGACTACAATGAGCAGTTCTTC,.,TRBJ2-1,17,once,TRBV21-1
CASTPTSGVFYEQYF,TGTGCCAGTACCCCCACTAGCGGGGTTTTCTACGAGCAGTACTTC,TRBD2,TRBJ2-7,15,.,TRBV19
CASSSQGLAQHF,TGTGCCAGCAGCTCCCAGGGGCTGGCCCAGCATTTT,.,TRBJ1-5,12,.,TRBV7-9
CASSLNEVYEQYF,TGTGCCAGCAGCTTAAATGAGGTCTACGAGCAGTACTTC,.,TRBJ2-7,13,.,TRBV7-6
CASSYMGSGSYEQYF,TGTGCCAGCAGTTATATGGGTAGCGGGAGCTACGAGCAGTACTTC,TRBD2,TRBJ2-7,15,.,TRBV28
CASSLVIGQDHYNEQFF,TGTGCCAGCAGCTTAGTGATAGGACAGGACCATTACAATGAGCAGTTCTTC,TRBD1,TRBJ2-1,17,once,TRBV11-2
CSVGRRVVVGARSTDTQYF,TGCAGCGTTGGGCGTCGGGTTGTAGTGGGGGCGCGCTCGACAGATACGCAGTATTTT,.,TRBJ2-3,19,.,TRBV29-1
CASSPGFVSYEQYF,TGTGCCAGCAGCCCGGGATTCGTCTCCTACGAGCAGTACTTC,.,TRBJ2-7,14,.,TRBV7-9
CAWSPEGPVQYF,TGTGCCTGGAGTCCGGAGGGCCCAGTGCAGTACTTC,.,TRBJ2-7,12,.,TRBV30
CASSTTGWTGIQSPLHF,TGTGCCAGCAGCACCACCGGCTGGACAGGGATACAATCACCCCTCCACTTT,TRBD1,TRBJ1-6,17,.,TRBV5-6
CASSILGRDESSGANVLTF,TGTGCCAGTAGTATACTCGGACGGGATGAGAGCTCTGGGGCCAACGTCCTGACTTTC,.,TRBJ2-6,19,.,TRBV19
CASTSSLGSLEQYF,TGTGCCAGCACCAGTAGCTTGGGGAGCCTTGAGCAGTACTTC,.,TRBJ2-7,14,once,TRBV27
CAWGRQGGEKLFF,TGTGCCTGGGGTAGACAGGGAGGTGAAAAACTGTTTTTT,TRBD1,TRBJ1-4,13,.,TRBV30
CASSLGRARGYTF,TGTGCCAGCAGCTTGGGCAGGGCCCGTGGCTACACCTTC,.,TRBJ1-2,13,.,TRBV5-6
CAISESSGITGELFF,TGTGCCATCAGTGAATCCAGCGGGATCACCGGGGAGCTGTTTTTT,TRBD2,TRBJ2-2,15,.,TRBV10-3
CASSPLPRGGDTDTQYF,TGTGCCAGCTCACCCCTTCCGCGGGGAGGTGACACAGATACGCAGTATTTT,.,TRBJ2-3,17,.,TRBV18
CASSSNRVSYGYTF,TGTGCCAGCAGCTCCAACAGGGTATCCTATGGCTACACCTTC,.,TRBJ1-2,14,.,TRBV7-8
CASSSSGVSNQPQHF,TGTGCCAGCAGTTCTTCAGGGGTGAGCAATCAGCCCCAGCATTTT,.,TRBJ1-5,15,.,TRBV6-5
CASTATRNTEAFF,TGTGCCAGCACCGCAACAAGGAACACTGAAGCTTTCTTT,.,TRBJ1-1,13,.,TRBV14
CASSLYSGGMGDTQYF,TGTGCCAGCAGCTTATATAGCGGAGGTATGGGAGATACGCAGTATTTT,.,TRBJ2-3,16,.,TRBV5-6
CASSHRQTGNTIYF,TGTGCCAGCAGTCACCGACAGACTGGAAACACCATATATTTT,.,TRBJ1-3,14,.,TRBV5-4
CASRAGGRRETQYF,TGTGCCAGCAGAGCGGGAGGGAGGCGAGAGACCCAGTACTTC,TRBD2,TRBJ2-5,14,.,TRBV11-2
CASSKTGPLNTEAFF,TGTGCCAGCAGCAAGACAGGGCCCCTGAACACTGAAGCTTTCTTT,TRBD1,TRBJ1-1,15,once,TRBV28
CASSDLLALPSYEQYF,TGTGCCAGCAGTGACCTCCTAGCGTTACCCTCCTACGAGCAGTACTTC,.,TRBJ2-7,16,.,TRBV6-1
CASSQFLPNTEAFF,TGTGCCAGCAGCCAGTTTCTGCCGAACACTGAAGCTTTCTTT,.,TRBJ1-1,14,medium-sized,TRBV7-8
CASSVNRGRGEAFF,TGTGCCAGCAGTGTCAACAGGGGACGGGGCGAAGCTTTCTTT,TRBD1,TRBJ1-1,14,.,TRBV28
CASSFERHNEQFF,TGTGCCAGCAGCTTCGAGCGGCACAATGAGCAGTTCTTC,.,TRBJ2-1,13,.,TRBV7-9
CASSASGTGGEPQHF,TGTGCCAGCAGTGCATCCGGGACAGGGGGAGAGCCCCAGCATTTT,TRBD1,TRBJ1-5,15,.,TRBV2
CASSLPPSGSGTDTQYF,TGTGCCAGCAGCTTACCGCCTAGCGGGAGTGGCACAGATACGCAGTATTTT,TRBD2,TRBJ2-3,17,.,TRBV7-9
CASSLGAGQATEAFF,TGTGCCAGCAGTTTAGGAGCGGGGCAGGCCACTGAAGCTTTCTTT,.,TRBJ1-1,15,.,TRBV28
CACSSQRETDYEQYF,TGTGCCTGCAGCTCCCAGCGGGAAACTGACTACGAGCAGTACTTC,TRBD2,TRBJ2-7,15,.,TRBV13
CASGRQGAGEQYF,TGTGCCAGTGGAAGACAGGGGGCGGGTGAGCAGTACTTC,TRBD1,TRBJ2-7,13,few,TRBV19
CASSQWGPSYEQYF,TGTGCCAGCAGCCAGTGGGGGCCCTCCTACGAGCAGTACTTC,.,TRBJ2-7,14,.,TRBV6-5
CASRANRGANTEAFF,TGCGCCAGCAGAGCAAACAGGGGAGCGAACACTGAAGCTTTCTTT,TRBD1,TRBJ1-1,15,.,TRBV10-2